Below, 27 T cell receptor beta chains from the same sample are listed, as sequenced in a study of patients and donors after allogeneic stem cell transplantation. TCRdb called the RT-PCR reads again in MiXCR, with one record for every CDR3 protein. The data hold about 410,000 distinct CDR3 sequences, with roughly 17% observed a single time. The sequencing input was blood, either unsorted or a sorted T cell fraction (not recorded which). These receptors originate from a human donor who was either an allogeneic HSCT recipient or a stem cell or donor lymphocyte infusion donor (not recorded which). It is not recorded whose cells these are; they may come from a transplant donor.

This clonotype has ten or more counts. The rearrangement links TRBV5-6 to TRBJ1-2, with D possibly matching TRBD1 (6 bases). Per the germline V gene, CDR1 is SGHDT and CDR2 is YYEEEE. Trimming pared 1 base from V and 2 bases from J, leaving 12 bases between. The CDR3 has 15 residues. In nucleotides, the CDR3 is TGTGCCAGCAGCTTGTGGACAGAAAACAACTATGGCTACACCTTC. It is translated as CASSLWTENNYGYTF.

The J gene is TRBJ2-3, the V gene TRBV6-1; D is possibly TRBD2 (6 bases). Trimming took 3 bases from V and 4 from J, leaving 14 bases between them. Germline values: CDR1 MNHNS, CDR2 SASEGT. CDR3 length: 15 residues. CDR3 nucleotides: TGTGCCAGCAGTGAGGGACTTAGTGGCCCAGATACGCAGTATTTT. It encodes CASSEGLSGPDTQYF.

The chain is built from TRBV5-1 and TRBJ1-2; 9 nucleotides match TRBD1. V dropped 3 bases and J dropped 5; count of bases not matched to a gene: 5. The CDR3 sequence is 14 residues long. Germline V gives CDR1 SGHRS, CDR2 YFSETQ. The CDR3 is CASSSDDRGYGYTF. CDR3 DNA sequence: TGCGCCAGCAGCTCCGATGACAGGGGGTATGGCTACACCTTC.

J is TRBJ1-3 and V is TRBV4-2, with 7 bases identical to TRBD1. With 0 bases clipped from V and 3 bases from J, the junction kept 2 bases outside the gene matches. CDR3 length equals 15 residues. CDR1 and CDR2 from the germline V gene are LGHNA and YNFKEQ. The CDR3 nucleotides read TGTGCCAGCAGCCAAGAAGGGGGCGGTGGAAACACCATATATTTT. This encodes CASSQEGGGGNTIYF.

This clonotype was detected a few times. The V gene is TRBV24-1, the J gene TRBJ2-3; 10 nucleotides line up with TRBD1. V was clipped by 6 bases and J by 6 bases; unmatched bases: 8. Per the germline V gene, CDR1 is KGHDR and CDR2 is SFDVKD. There are 15 residues in the CDR3. The CDR3 nucleotides read TGTGCCACCAGTCCCGCTGGGACAGGGGAGGATACGCAGTATTTT. This codes for CATSPAGTGEDTQYF.

This chain joins TRBV20-1 and TRBJ1-2, with D unresolved. The germline CDR1 and CDR2 sequences are DFQATT and SNEGSKA (reference sequence). V was pared by 3 bases and J by 4 bases, with 15 bases between. The CDR3 spans 14 residues. CDR3 nucleotide sequence: TGCAGTGCTAGGGTATCGAGAGAGGCCTATGGCTACACCTTC. Translated: CSARVSREAYGYTF.

The genes are TRBV7-9 and TRBJ1-2; D gene uncertain. Germline V CDR1 and CDR2: SEHNR, FQNEAQ (reference sequence). The ends were cut back, 2 bases at V and 5 bases at J, with 6 bases in the middle. There are 12 residues in the CDR3. DNA for the CDR3: TGTGCCAGCAGCTTACAGCCTTATGGCTACACCTTC. It yields the protein CASSLQPYGYTF.

This chain links TRBV2 with TRBJ2-2; no firm D call. Trimming stripped 4 bases from V and 4 bases from J, with 13 bases between. Germline CDR1 reads SNHLY; CDR2 reads FYNNEI. This CDR3 spans 15 amino acids. For the CDR3, the DNA is TGTGCCAGCAGTGTCCTGAGAACTGGCACCGGGGAGCTGTTTTTT. Translating it yields CASSVLRTGTGELFF.

The CDR3 protein is CAWLSYGYTF. For the CDR3, the DNA is TGTGCCTGGCTAAGCTATGGCTACACCTTC. The chain recombines TRBV30 with TRBJ1-2; D uncertain. V gave up 5 bases and J gave up 4 bases, with 5 bases separating them. Germline V gene sequence: CDR1 GTSNPN, CDR2 SVGIG (reference sequence). This CDR3 spans 10 amino acids.

This clonotype came up a few times. The V and J genes are TRBV7-9 and TRBJ2-1, with 7 bases identical to TRBD2. CDR1 SEHNR and CDR2 FQNEAQ come from the germline V gene (reference sequence). The CDR3 is 16 residues long. Unmatched junction bases numbered 11, after V lost 5 bases and J lost 4 bases. The CDR3 bases are TGTGCCAGCAGCCTACGACCGGCTAGCGGTTACAATGAGCAGTTCTTC. It translates to CASSLRPASGYNEQFF.

The chain recombines TRBV3-1 with TRBJ2-4, with TRBD2 identical over 7 bases. The CDR3 has 14 amino acids. Germline trimming cut 5 bases from V and 8 bases from J; bases unmatched to any gene: 9. CDR1 LGHDT and CDR2 YNNKEL come from the germline V gene (reference sequence). CDR3 coding DNA: TGTGCCAGCAGCTTCCGAGCGGGGCGAGACATTCAGTACTTC. This codes for CASSFRAGRDIQYF.

This clonotype has only a few counts. The chain is built from TRBV29-1 and TRBJ2-5; no reliable D call. This CDR3 comprises 12 residues. Germline CDR1 and CDR2: SQVTM and ANQGSEA. V lost 4 bases and J 5 bases, leaving 11 bases between the germline ends. CDR3 sequence: CSVAGIDETQYF. For the CDR3, the DNA is TGCAGCGTTGCTGGGATTGACGAGACCCAGTACTTC.

The chain is built from TRBV12-3 or TRBV12-4 and TRBJ2-1; D tentatively reads TRBD1 or TRBD2 (5 bases each). This CDR3 has 16 amino acids. V lost 3 bases, J lost 0 bases, and 12 bases lay in between. In DNA form, the CDR3 reads TGTGCCAGCAGTTTGGGGGTGGAAAGCTCCTACAATGAGCAGTTCTTC. Amino acid sequence: CASSLGVESSYNEQFF.

J is TRBJ2-7 and V is TRBV14; D call uncertain. Germline lookup yields CDR1 SGHDN and CDR2 FVKESK. V dropped 1 base and J dropped 3 bases, with 13 bases sitting between them. This CDR3 has 15 residues. CDR3 coding DNA: TGTGCCAGCAGCCAAGCATCAGGAAGTTACTACGAGCAGTACTTC. It yields the protein CASSQASGSYYEQYF.

V usage is TRBV12-3 or TRBV12-4 and J usage is TRBJ2-2, with D unresolved. The CDR3 is 14 amino acids. Trimming removed 5 bases from V and 7 bases from J, with 14 bases in between. The CDR3 nucleotides are TGTGCCAGCAGTCTTTACACTCTCTTCGGGGAGCTGTTTTTT. Translated: CASSLYTLFGELFF.

This clonotype showed up many times. V is TRBV3-1 and J is TRBJ2-1; D not resolved. This CDR3 is 15 amino acids long. CDR1 LGHDT and CDR2 YNNKEL come from the germline V gene (reference sequence). Trimming took off 6 bases at V and 0 bases at J, with 12 bases between the two ends. CDR3 nucleotides: TGTGCCAGCAGACCGAAGGCCTACTCCTACAATGAGCAGTTCTTC. It specifies CASRPKAYSYNEQFF.

This clonotype was seen a handful of times. The gene calls are TRBV12-3 or TRBV12-4 and TRBJ2-7, with D perhaps matching TRBD2 (7 bases). The length of the CDR3 is 15 residues. With 6 bases removed from V and 2 bases from J, the gap between germline ends came to 17 bases. The chain's CDR3 is CASSLGGGSPYEQYF. CDR3 DNA sequence: TGTGCCAGCAGCCTAGGGGGGGGTTCCCCCTACGAGCAGTACTTC.

This clonotype was observed a few times. The J gene is TRBJ2-7, the V gene TRBV6-2 or TRBV6-3; D ambiguous. The CDR3 runs to 15 residues. Germline V gene data show CDR1 as MNHEY and CDR2 as SVGEGT. V lost 7 bases and J 0 bases, leaving 16 bases between the germline ends. CDR3 amino acids: CASTVKGVYSYEQYF. Here the CDR3 DNA reads TGTGCCAGCACCGTAAAGGGCGTCTACTCCTACGAGCAGTACTTC.

The CDR3 nucleotides are TGTGCCAGCAGCTTGTATGCGACTAATGAAAAACTGTTTTTT. Its protein is CASSLYATNEKLFF. The chain links TRBV7-2 to TRBJ1-4; D call uncertain. V lost 3 bases and J 2 bases, leaving 7 bases between the germline ends. This CDR3 contains 14 residues. The V gene's germline CDR1 is SGHTA and CDR2 FQGNSA. Together with reference TRBV7-2 and TRBJ1-4, the CDR3 gives the full variable domain: GAGVSQSPSNKVTEKGKDVELRCDPISGHTALYWYRQSLGQGLEFLIYFQGNSAPDKSGLPSDRFSAERTGGSVSTLTIQRTQQEDSAVYLCASSLYATNEKLFFGSGTQLSVL.

Only a few counts were recorded for this clonotype. This sequence joins TRBV10-2 and TRBJ1-2, with D possibly being TRBD1 (5 bases). The CDR3 consists of 13 residues. Germline V CDR1 and CDR2: WSHSY, SAAADI. The V and J ends lost 7 bases and 3 bases respectively, with 12 bases between them. As DNA, the CDR3 is TGCGCCAGCATGAGGGACGGTGACTATGGCTACACCTTC. Translated, it gives CASMRDGDYGYTF.

The chain joins TRBV5-1 to TRBJ2-4; maybe TRBD2 (6 bases). CDR1 and CDR2 (germline): SGHRS, YFSETQ. The CDR3 totals 15 residues. Trimming stripped 0 bases from V and 1 base from J, with 8 bases between. DNA of the CDR3: TGCGCCAGCAGCTTGGGACTAGTTGCCAAAAACATTCAGTACTTC. It specifies CASSLGLVAKNIQYF.

CDR3 bases: TGTGCCAGCGGCAGGGGGCTATGGTCACCCCTCCACTTT. Its protein is CASGRGLWSPLHF. The J gene is TRBJ1-6, the V gene TRBV7-3; 8 positions agree with TRBD1. J lost 10 bases, V lost 8 bases, and 7 bases had no gene match. Germline CDR1 and CDR2: SGHTA and FQGTGA. This CDR3 contains 13 residues.

This clonotype was seen many times. The CDR3 region has the DNA TGTGCCGACAGGCAGGGACCCAACACTGAAGCTTTCTTT. This gives the protein CADRQGPNTEAFF. The chain is built from TRBV2 and TRBJ1-1; D is possibly TRBD1 (6 bases). The germline gives CDR1 SNHLY, CDR2 FYNNEI. Trimming cost V 11 bases and J 2 bases, with 15 bases left between them. This CDR3 has 13 amino acids.

The chain recombines TRBV7-8 with TRBJ2-1; 13 positions match TRBD2. Germline V gives CDR1 SGHVS, CDR2 FQNEAQ. Trimming took 5 bases from V and 3 from J; bases not matched to a gene: 7. CDR3 size: 17 residues. CDR3 coding DNA: TGTGCCAGCAGCCCAACTAGCGGGGGGGCCGACTACAATGAGCAGTTCTTC. It codes for CASSPTSGGADYNEQFF.

This clonotype was counted a few times. This chain links TRBV6-5 with TRBJ2-7; 7 bases map to TRBD2. CDR1 is MNHEY, CDR2 SVGAGI, per germline. J gave up 7 bases and V 4 bases, and 10 bases lay outside the gene matches. The CDR3 has 14 residues. For the CDR3, the DNA is TGTGCCAGCAGTTTTGGGGCGGGAGCTTGGGAGCAGTACTTC. As protein: CASSFGAGAWEQYF.

The table lists this clonotype with a few counts. The rearrangement joins TRBV15 to TRBJ2-3; 8 bases line up with TRBD2. The CDR3 extends over 16 amino acids. The germline gives CDR1 LNHNV, CDR2 YYDKDF (reference sequence). V trimming: 2 bases; J trimming: 1 base; junction bases outside the gene matches: 5. This chain's CDR3 is CATSRPDGGGTDTQYF. The CDR3 region has the DNA TGTGCCACCAGCAGACCGGACGGGGGGGGCACAGATACGCAGTATTTT.

This clonotype was counted a few times. The chain joins TRBV25-1 to TRBJ2-5; D is tentatively TRBD1 or TRBD2 (5 bases each). In germline, CDR1 is MGHDK, CDR2 SYGVNS. CDR3 length: 14 residues. Trimming cost V 3 bases and J 5 bases, with 13 bases left between them. CDR3 sequence: CASSDGTKRETQYF. The DNA of the CDR3 is TGTGCCAGCAGTGACGGGACCAAAAGGGAGACCCAGTACTTC.